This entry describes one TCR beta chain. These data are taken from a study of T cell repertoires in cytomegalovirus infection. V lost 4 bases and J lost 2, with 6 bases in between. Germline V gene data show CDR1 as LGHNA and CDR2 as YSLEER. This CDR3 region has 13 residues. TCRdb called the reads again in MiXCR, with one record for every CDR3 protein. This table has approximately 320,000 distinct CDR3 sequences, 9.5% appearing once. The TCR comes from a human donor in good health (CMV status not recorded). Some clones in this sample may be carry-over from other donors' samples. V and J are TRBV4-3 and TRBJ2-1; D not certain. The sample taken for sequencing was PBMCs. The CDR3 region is CASSPQPYNEQFF. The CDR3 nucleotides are TGCGCCAGCAGCCCGCAACCCTACAATGAGCAGTTCTTC.